Below, 2 T cell receptor beta chains from the same sample are listed, as sequenced in a study of beta chain features in type 1 diabetes. Study-level points and caveats: Patients with Type 1 diabetes showed moderately but significantly shorter TCRB CDR3s in all four CD4+ subsets.

What was sequenced were expressed TCRB transcripts, since all of the isolated RNA had been reverse transcribed. Data came from immunoSEQ multiplex PCR; TCRdb stores just in-frame clones and leaves some out. The repertoire holds around 710,000 clones, with around 12% as singletons. Their recognized antigens are unknown. Specimen: naive CD4+ T cells from blood. The receptors were gathered from a man aged 30 to 39 with type 1 diabetes.

This chain links TRBV29-1 with TRBJ1-1; the D is unclear. Germline CDR1 reads SQVTM; CDR2 reads ANQGSEA. V was clipped by 4 bases and J by 3 bases, with 9 bases between them. This CDR3 has 12 amino acids. The DNA for the CDR3 is TGCAGCGTTGGGGATCGATACACTGAAGCTTTCTTT. Its translation: CSVGDRYTEAFF. Full variable domain (rest looked up from reference TRBV29-1 and TRBJ1-1): SAVISQKPSRDICQRGTSLTIQCQVDSQVTMMFWYRQQPGQSLTLIATANQGSEATYESGFVIDKFPISRPNLTFSTLTVSNMSPEDSSIYLCSVGDRYTEAFFGQGTRLTVV.

This clone was recorded a few times. This chain uses TRBV5-1 with TRBJ2-4; possible D gene TRBD1, 6 bases. V shed 3 bases and J shed 1 base, with 8 bases lying between them. Looked up from germline, CDR1 is SGHRS and CDR2 is YFSETQ. CDR3 length: 14 residues. CDR3 nucleotide sequence: TGCGCCAGCAGCTCCCAGGGGGCCAAAAACATTCAGTACTTC. It specifies CASSSQGAKNIQYF.